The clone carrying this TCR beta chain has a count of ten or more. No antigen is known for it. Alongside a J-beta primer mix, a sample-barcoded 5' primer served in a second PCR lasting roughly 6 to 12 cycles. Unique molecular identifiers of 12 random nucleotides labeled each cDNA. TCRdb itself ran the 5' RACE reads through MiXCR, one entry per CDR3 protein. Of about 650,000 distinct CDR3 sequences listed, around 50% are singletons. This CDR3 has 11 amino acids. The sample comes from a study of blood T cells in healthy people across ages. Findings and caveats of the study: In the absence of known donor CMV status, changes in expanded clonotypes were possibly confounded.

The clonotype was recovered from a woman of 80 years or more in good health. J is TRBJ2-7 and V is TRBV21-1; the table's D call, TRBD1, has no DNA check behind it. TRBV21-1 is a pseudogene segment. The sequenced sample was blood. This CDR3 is CASPLFHEQYF. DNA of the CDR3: TGTGCCAGCCCCCTTTTCCACGAGCAGTACTTC.